Only a few counts were recorded for the clone carrying this TCR beta chain. Per germline, CDR1 SGHDN and CDR2 FVKESK. V was shortened by 1 base and J by 12 bases, with 13 bases between the two germline ends. CDR3 length equals 13 residues. This record belongs to a study of T-cell memory formation after mild COVID-19. MiXCR was run by TCRdb on the 5' RACE reads, yielding one entry per CDR3 protein. The data contain fewer than 700,000 distinct CDR3 sequences, about 22% of them singletons. This sequence joins TRBV14 and TRBJ2-1, with D perhaps TRBD2 (5 bases). Material for sequencing was PBMCs or a T cell subset sorted from them (not recorded which). This clonotype originated in an adult woman who had mild COVID-19 (a few samples of this study predate the infection). Cell type and time point are not known. The CDR3 DNA reads as TGTGCCAGCAGCCAAGTGAGTAGGAGCGGGCAGTTCTTC. It codes for CASSQVSRSGQFF.